The rows below give T cell receptor beta chains drawn from one sample of a study of cytomegalovirus exposure and HLA in healthy donors. Using immunoSEQ multiplex PCR, the repertoire was profiled, and TCRdb retains in-frame clones only, with some absent. The profile shows roughly 130,000 clones, roughly three quarters of them singletons. The sample was PBMCs. These receptors all come from a female donor in good health and CMV-seronegative. Both conserved end residues are part of each CDR3. The D gene is left open where the match is weak. Part of the rows lack a size; the others show once, few, many or a class for expanded clones.

clone_size	d_call	v_call	j_call	cdr3_aa	cdr3_nt
NA	NA	TRBV5-6	TRBJ2-3	CASSLTGFDTQYF	TGTGCCAGCAGCTTGACAGGGTTTGATACGCAGTATTTT
NA	NA	TRBV27	TRBJ2-7	CASSPRRDLGYEQYF	TGTGCCAGCAGCCCTAGGCGGGACTTAGGCTACGAGCAGTACTTC
NA	TRBD2	TRBV5-6	TRBJ2-5	CASSSPAGTSGGFQETQYF	TGTGCCAGCAGCTCCCCGGCCGGGACTAGCGGGGGGTTCCAAGAGACCCAGTACTTC
NA	TRBD1	TRBV28	TRBJ1-4	CASSLAGTGREEKLFF	TGTGCCAGCAGTTTGGCCGGGACAGGGCGAGAAGAAAAACTGTTTTTT
NA	TRBD1	TRBV25-1	TRBJ2-5	CASSGGTGRETQYF	TGTGCCAGCAGTGGGGGGACAGGGCGGGAGACCCAGTACTTC
once	NA	TRBV6-5	TRBJ2-3	CASSYSRADTQYF	TGTGCCAGCAGTTACTCTCGCGCAGATACGCAGTATTTT
NA	TRBD2	TRBV9	TRBJ2-3	CASSSRLAGSTDTQYF	TGTGCCAGCAGCTCGCGACTAGCGGGTAGCACAGATACGCAGTATTTT
NA	TRBD1	TRBV29-1	TRBJ2-3	CSVDSDTGGIPDTQYF	TGCAGCGTTGATAGTGATACAGGGGGCATTCCAGATACGCAGTATTTT
few	TRBD1	TRBV6-1	TRBJ2-6	CASRKGAEANVLTF	TGTGCCAGCAGGAAGGGGGCGGAGGCCAACGTCCTGACTTTC
NA	NA	TRBV15	TRBJ2-2	CATSRDLGNTGELFF	TGTGCCACCAGCAGAGATCTGGGCAACACCGGGGAGCTGTTTTTT
NA	TRBD1	TRBV2	TRBJ2-1	CASSEFGTGGHYNEQFF	TGTGCCAGCAGTGAGTTTGGGACAGGGGGCCACTACAATGAGCAGTTCTTC
once	NA	TRBV9	TRBJ2-3	CASSVGGGLSTDTQYF	TGTGCCAGCAGCGTAGGAGGAGGACTAAGCACAGATACGCAGTATTTT
NA	TRBD1	TRBV5-6	TRBJ2-7	CASSSSLGQITPSSYEQYF	TGTGCCAGCAGCTCCTCTTTGGGACAGATCACACCAAGCTCCTACGAGCAGTACTTC